This entry features one T cell receptor beta chain sequence. This specimen belongs to a study of control samples from healthy donors and cancer patients. Germline V gene sequence: CDR1 SGDLS, CDR2 YYNGEE. V trimming: 0 bases; J trimming: 9 bases; junction bases outside the gene matches: 10. The CDR3 is made up of 16 amino acids. The assay was immunoSEQ multiplex PCR, and TCRdb's table has in-frame clones only and misses some. The sample carries 350,000 to 450,000 clones, 80% to 95% recorded once. The receptor's source is a man aged 35 to 55 with head and neck cancer. Sequenced material: PBMCs. This chain connects TRBV9 to TRBJ2-1; 9 bases fit TRBD2. This CDR3 reads CASSVGSGSPDREQFF. The CDR3 region has the DNA TGTGCCAGCAGCGTAGGTAGCGGGAGCCCCGATCGTGAGCAGTTCTTC. The full variable domain, rest sourced from reference TRBV9 and TRBJ2-1, is DSGVTQTPKHLITATGQRVTLRCSPRSGDLSVYWYQQSLDQGLQFLIQYYNGEERAKGNILERFSAQQFPDLHSELNLSSLELGDSALYFCASSVGSGSPDREQFFGPGTRLTVL.